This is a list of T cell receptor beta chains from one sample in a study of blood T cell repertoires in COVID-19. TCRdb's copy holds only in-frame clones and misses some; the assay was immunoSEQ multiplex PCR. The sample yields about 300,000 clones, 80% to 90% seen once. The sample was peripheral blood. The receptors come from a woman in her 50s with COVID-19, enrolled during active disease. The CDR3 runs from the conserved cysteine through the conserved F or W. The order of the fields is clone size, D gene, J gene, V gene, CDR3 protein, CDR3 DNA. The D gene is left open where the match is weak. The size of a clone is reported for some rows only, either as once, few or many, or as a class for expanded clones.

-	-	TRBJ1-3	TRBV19	CASSAGLTSGNTIYF	TGTGCCAGTAGTGCGGGACTGACCTCTGGAAACACCATATATTTT
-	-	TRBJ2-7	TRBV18	CASSSDGDYEQYF	TGTGCCAGCTCATCAGACGGAGACTACGAGCAGTACTTC
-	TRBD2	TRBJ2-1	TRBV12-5	CASGLRLAGDHNEQFF	TGTGCTAGTGGTTTGAGACTAGCGGGAGACCACAATGAGCAGTTCTTC
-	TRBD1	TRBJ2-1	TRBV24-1	CATSDLPGQGANEQFF	TGTGCCACCAGTGATCTTCCGGGACAGGGGGCCAATGAGCAGTTCTTC
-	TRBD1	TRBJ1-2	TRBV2	CAWTGGLYGYTF	TGTGCGTGGACAGGGGGTTTGTATGGCTACACCTTC
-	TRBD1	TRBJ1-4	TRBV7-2	CASSQDRGSEKLFF	TGTGCCAGCAGCCAAGACAGGGGCAGTGAAAAACTGTTTTTT
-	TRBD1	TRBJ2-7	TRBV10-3	CAIRGTGLDEQYF	TGTGCCATCAGGGGGACAGGGCTTGACGAGCAGTACTTC
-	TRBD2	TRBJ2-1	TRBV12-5	CASGAGRGTSDRRSSYNEQFF	TGTGCTAGTGGTGCGGGGAGGGGGACTAGCGACCGGCGAAGCTCCTACAATGAGCAGTTCTTC
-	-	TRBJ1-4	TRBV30	CAWSDLWGESATNEKLFF	TGTGCCTGGAGCGACCTTTGGGGGGAGTCTGCAACTAATGAAAAACTGTTTTTT
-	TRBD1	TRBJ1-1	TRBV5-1	CASSSTGQGKTEAFF	TGCGCCAGCAGCAGCACGGGACAGGGTAAGACTGAAGCTTTCTTT
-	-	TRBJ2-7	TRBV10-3	CAIGGSGYEQYF	TGTGCCATCGGGGGTAGCGGCTACGAGCAGTACTTC
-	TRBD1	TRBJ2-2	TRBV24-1	CATSETQGARVGELFF	TGTGCCACCAGTGAGACACAGGGGGCGAGAGTCGGGGAGCTGTTTTTT
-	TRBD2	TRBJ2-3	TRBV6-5	CASSRTSGNTDTQYF	TGTGCCAGCAGTCGGACTAGCGGCAACACAGATACGCAGTATTTT
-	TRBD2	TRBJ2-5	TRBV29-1	CSVWFSGKETQYF	TGCAGCGTTTGGTTTAGCGGGAAAGAGACCCAGTACTTC
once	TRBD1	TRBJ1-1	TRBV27	CASSLSPGQGNTEAFF	TGTGCCAGCAGTTTATCCCCGGGACAGGGGAACACTGAAGCTTTCTTT
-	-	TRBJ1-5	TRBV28	CASSFNGRGGQSQHF	TGTGCCAGCAGTTTTAACGGGAGGGGTGGGCAATCCCAGCATTTT
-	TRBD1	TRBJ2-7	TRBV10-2	CASSGDSNYEQYF	TGCGCCAGCAGTGGGGACAGCAACTACGAGCAGTACTTC
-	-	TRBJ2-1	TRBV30	CAWSGAGKGFGYNEQFF	TGTGCCTGGAGTGGGGCGGGGAAAGGGTTTGGGTACAATGAGCAGTTCTTC
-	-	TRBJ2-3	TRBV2	CASSETGASTDTQYF	TGTGCCAGCAGTGAAACGGGTGCGTCCACAGATACGCAGTATTTT
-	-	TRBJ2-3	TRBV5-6	CASSFARRSTDTQYF	TGTGCCAGCAGCTTTGCGCGGCGTAGCACAGATACGCAGTATTTT
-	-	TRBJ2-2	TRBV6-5	CASNIGLSGAGELFF	TGTGCCAGCAACATCGGCCTTTCGGGGGCCGGGGAGCTGTTTTTT
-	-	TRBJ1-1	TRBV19	CASSLAGHLNTEAFF	TGTGCCAGTAGTCTAGCAGGGCACTTGAACACTGAAGCTTTCTTT
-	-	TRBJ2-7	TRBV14	CASSQDLPSGGSEQYF	TGTGCCAGCAGCCAAGATCTCCCCTCGGGGGGCTCCGAGCAGTACTTC
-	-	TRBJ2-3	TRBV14	CASSPGGRPTDTQYF	TGTGCCAGCAGCCCCGGAGGGAGGCCCACAGATACGCAGTATTTT
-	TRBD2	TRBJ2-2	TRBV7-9	CASPAGQGTSGSSGELFF	TGTGCCAGCCCCGCCGGACAGGGGACTAGCGGGAGTTCCGGGGAGCTGTTTTTT
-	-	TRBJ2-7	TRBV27	CASSSMGGYEQYF	TGTGCCAGCAGTTCTATGGGGGGCTACGAGCAGTACTTC
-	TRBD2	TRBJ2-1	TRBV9	CASSEPLAGVNYEQFF	TGTGCCAGCAGCGAGCCCCTAGCGGGAGTTAACTATGAGCAGTTCTTC
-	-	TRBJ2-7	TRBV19	CASSPPEGHEQYF	TGTGCCAGTAGTCCGCCAGAGGGCCACGAGCAGTACTTC
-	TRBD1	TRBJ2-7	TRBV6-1	CASSTGTGGEQYF	TGTGCCAGCAGTACCGGGACAGGGGGCGAGCAGTACTTC
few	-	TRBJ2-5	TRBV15	CATSRRKLGLPQETQYF	TGTGCCACCAGCAGGCGGAAACTGGGACTGCCGCAAGAGACCCAGTACTTC
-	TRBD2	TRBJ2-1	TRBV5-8	CASSLWGGGSSYNEQFF	TGTGCCAGCAGCTTGTGGGGTGGCGGGAGCTCCTACAATGAGCAGTTCTTC
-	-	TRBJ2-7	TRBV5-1	CASSLVGGGSYEQYF	TGCGCCAGCAGCTTGGTTGGCGGAGGCTCCTACGAGCAGTACTTC
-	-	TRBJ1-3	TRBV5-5	CASSLAGASGNTIYF	TGTGCCAGCAGCTTGGCAGGGGCCTCTGGAAACACCATATATTTT
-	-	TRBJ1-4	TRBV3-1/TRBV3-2	CASSLSQVQGEKLFF	TGTGCCAGCAGCCTTTCACAGGTTCAAGGAGAAAAACTGTTTTTT
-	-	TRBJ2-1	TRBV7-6	CASSLARWSYNEQFF	TGTGCCAGCAGCTTGGCTAGATGGTCTTACAATGAGCAGTTCTTC
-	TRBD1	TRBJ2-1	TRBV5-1	CASSHTGDSEQFF	TGCGCCAGCAGTCACACAGGGGATAGTGAGCAGTTCTTC
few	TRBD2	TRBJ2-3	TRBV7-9	CASSLPALAGYSTDTQYF	TGTGCCAGCAGCTTACCCGCACTAGCGGGGTATAGCACAGATACGCAGTATTTT
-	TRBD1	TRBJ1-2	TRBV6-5	CASSQITGGYGYTF	TGTGCCAGCAGTCAAATTACAGGGGGCTATGGCTACACCTTC
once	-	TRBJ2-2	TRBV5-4	CASSFGGPRNTGELFF	TGTGCCAGCAGCTTCGGGGGGCCGCGGAACACCGGGGAGCTGTTTTTT
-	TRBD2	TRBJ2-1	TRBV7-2	CASRLAGGVNEQFF	TGTGCCAGCAGACTAGCGGGAGGGGTCAATGAGCAGTTCTTC
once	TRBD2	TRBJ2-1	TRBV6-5	CASSPGTKYNEQFF	TGTGCCAGCAGTCCCGGGACTAAGTACAATGAGCAGTTCTTC
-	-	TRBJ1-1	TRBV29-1	CSVEGGVRAEAFF	TGCAGCGTTGAGGGAGGGGTTCGGGCTGAAGCTTTCTTT
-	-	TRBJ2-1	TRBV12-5	CASGLVYEQFF	TGTGCTAGTGGTTTGGTCTATGAGCAGTTCTTC
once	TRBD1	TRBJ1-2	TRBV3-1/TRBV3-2	CASSWTGNGYTF	TGTGCCAGCAGTTGGACAGGGAATGGCTACACCTTC
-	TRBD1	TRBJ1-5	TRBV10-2	CASRRTGGADQPQHF	TGCGCCAGCAGACGGACAGGGGGCGCGGATCAGCCCCAGCATTTT
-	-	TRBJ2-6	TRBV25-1	CASSEGQGLPGANVLTF	TGTGCCAGCAGTGAGGGGCAGGGGCTGCCTGGGGCCAACGTCCTGACTTTC